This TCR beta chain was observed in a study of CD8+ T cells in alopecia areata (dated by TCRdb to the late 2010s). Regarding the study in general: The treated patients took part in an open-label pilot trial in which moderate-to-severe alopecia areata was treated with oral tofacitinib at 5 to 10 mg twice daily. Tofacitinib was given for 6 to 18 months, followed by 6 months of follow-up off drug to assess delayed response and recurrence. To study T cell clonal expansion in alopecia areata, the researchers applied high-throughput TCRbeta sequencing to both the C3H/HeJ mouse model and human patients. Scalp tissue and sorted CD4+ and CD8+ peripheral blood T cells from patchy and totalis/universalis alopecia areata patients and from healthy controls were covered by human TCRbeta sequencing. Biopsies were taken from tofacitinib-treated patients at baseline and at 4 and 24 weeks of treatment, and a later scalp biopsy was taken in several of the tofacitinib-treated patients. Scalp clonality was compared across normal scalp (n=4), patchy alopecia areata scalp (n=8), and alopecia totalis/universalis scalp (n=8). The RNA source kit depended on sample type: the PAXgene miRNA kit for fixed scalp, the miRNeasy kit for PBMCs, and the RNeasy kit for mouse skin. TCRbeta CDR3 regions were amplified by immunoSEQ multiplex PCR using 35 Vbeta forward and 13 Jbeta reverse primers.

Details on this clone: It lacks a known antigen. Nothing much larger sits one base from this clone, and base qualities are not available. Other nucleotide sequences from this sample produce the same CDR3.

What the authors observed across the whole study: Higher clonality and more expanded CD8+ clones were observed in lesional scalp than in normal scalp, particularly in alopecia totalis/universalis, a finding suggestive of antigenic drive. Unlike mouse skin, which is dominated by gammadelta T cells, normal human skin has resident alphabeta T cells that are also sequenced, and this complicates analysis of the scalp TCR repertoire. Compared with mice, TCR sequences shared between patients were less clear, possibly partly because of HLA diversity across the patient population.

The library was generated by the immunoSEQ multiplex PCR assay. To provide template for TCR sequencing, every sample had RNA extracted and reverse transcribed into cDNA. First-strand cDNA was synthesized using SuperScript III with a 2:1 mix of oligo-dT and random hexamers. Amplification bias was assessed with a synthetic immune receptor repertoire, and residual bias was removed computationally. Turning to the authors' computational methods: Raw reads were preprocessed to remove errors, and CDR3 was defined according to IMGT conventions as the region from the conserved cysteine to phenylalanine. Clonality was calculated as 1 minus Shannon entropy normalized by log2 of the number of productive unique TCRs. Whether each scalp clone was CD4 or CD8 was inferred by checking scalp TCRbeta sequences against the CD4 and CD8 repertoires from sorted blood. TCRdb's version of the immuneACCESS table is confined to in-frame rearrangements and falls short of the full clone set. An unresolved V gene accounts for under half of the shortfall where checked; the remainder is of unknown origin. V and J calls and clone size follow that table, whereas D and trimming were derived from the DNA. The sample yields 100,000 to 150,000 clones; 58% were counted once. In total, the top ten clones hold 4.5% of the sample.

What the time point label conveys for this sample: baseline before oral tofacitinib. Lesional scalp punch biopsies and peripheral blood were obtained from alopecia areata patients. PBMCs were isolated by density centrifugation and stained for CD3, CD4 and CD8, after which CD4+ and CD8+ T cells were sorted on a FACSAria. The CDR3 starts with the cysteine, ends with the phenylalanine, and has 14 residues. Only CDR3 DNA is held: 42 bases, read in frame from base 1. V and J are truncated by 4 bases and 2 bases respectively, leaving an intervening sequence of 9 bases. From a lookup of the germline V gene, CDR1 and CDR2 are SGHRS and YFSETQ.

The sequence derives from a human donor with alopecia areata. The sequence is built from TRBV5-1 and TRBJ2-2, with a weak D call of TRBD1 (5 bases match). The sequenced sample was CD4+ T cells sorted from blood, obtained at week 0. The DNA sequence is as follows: TGCGCCAGCAGCACTGGACAAAACACCGGGGAGCTGTTTTTT. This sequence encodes CASSTGQNTGELFF.